This T cell receptor (beta chain) stems from a study of T cell changes during pregnancy in multiple sclerosis. The protocol was immunoSEQ multiplex PCR, while the TCRdb copy is restricted to in-frame clones and leaves out a portion. Of some 43,000 clones listed, about 94% are singletons. The sequence was collected from a female donor with multiple sclerosis, enrolled in a pregnancy study. The sequenced sample was CD8+ T cells from peripheral blood mononuclear cells, obtained in the third trimester of pregnancy.

CDR3 coding DNA: TGTGCCAGCAGCTTGGAGGGGGCGACTGAAGCTTTCTTT. This encodes CASSLEGATEAFF. The chain employs TRBV5-4 and TRBJ1-1; the match to TRBD1 covers 7 bases. The CDR3 totals 13 residues. The germline V gene encodes CDR1 SGHNT and CDR2 YYREEE (reference sequence). V was pared by 0 bases and J by 5 bases, with 1 base of the junction left unmatched.